The clone carrying this TCR beta chain showed up just once. The CDR3 runs to 14 residues. Trimming left V 5 bases short and J 0 bases short, with 10 bases between. CDR1 is LNHDA, CDR2 SQIVND, per germline (reference sequence). The sample comes from a study of cytomegalovirus exposure and HLA in healthy donors. In the PCR, 60 Vbeta and 13 Jbeta primers were used. Data came from immunoSEQ multiplex PCR; TCRdb stores just in-frame clones and leaves some out. The sample consists of approximately 100,000 clones, under 80% of them appearing once. The TCR comes from a woman aged 18-35 years in good health and CMV-seropositive. Sequenced: PBMCs. V is TRBV19 and J is TRBJ1-2; D not certain. In DNA, the CDR3 is TGTGCCAGTAGTCTCGACACACCTAACTATGGCTACACCTTC. Amino acid sequence: CASSLDTPNYGYTF.